These 17 T cell receptor beta chains share one sample of origin, sequenced in a study of blood T cell repertoires in COVID-19. Produced via immunoSEQ multiplex PCR; TCRdb's table is partial and in-frame only. The repertoire holds about 480,000 clones, 89% seen once, with 0.8% to 0.9% in the top ten. The sequenced sample consisted of peripheral blood. These receptors came from a man younger than 35 with COVID-19, enrolled during active disease.

The rearrangement links TRBV5-1 to TRBJ1-6, with 10 bases identical to TRBD1. Germline V CDR1 and CDR2: SGHRS, YFSETQ. CDR3 length equals 16 residues. The trim removed 0 bases at V and 16 bases at J, leaving 13 bases unmatched. The CDR3 region is CASSLVSGGQGIELHF. CDR3 DNA sequence: TGCGCCAGCAGCTTGGTTTCCGGGGGACAGGGGATAGAGCTCCACTTT.

This chain joins TRBV6-5 and TRBJ2-7; D is ambiguous. This CDR3 has 12 residues. V shed 8 bases and J shed 7 bases, with 15 bases lying between them. Germline loops: CDR1 MNHEY, CDR2 SVGAGI. The CDR3 reads CASLPGVGEQYF. CDR3 bases: TGTGCCAGCCTTCCTGGAGTCGGAGAGCAGTACTTC.

This sequence joins TRBV5-1 and TRBJ2-7; 15 bases fit TRBD2. Germline lookup yields CDR1 SGHRS and CDR2 YFSETQ. The CDR3 totals 15 residues. The J segment lost 6 bases and the V segment lost 3 bases, leaving 4 bases of the junction unmatched. This CDR3 reads CASSSGLAGGTEQYF. CDR3 coding DNA: TGCGCCAGCAGCTCGGGACTAGCGGGAGGTACCGAGCAGTACTTC.

This chain connects TRBV5-1 to TRBJ2-3; a weak D match, TRBD1 (6 bases). The CDR3 sequence is 14 residues long. The germline V gene encodes CDR1 SGHRS and CDR2 YFSETQ. Trimming left V 2 bases short and J 5 bases short, with 12 bases between. CDR3 DNA sequence: TGCGCCAGCAGCTTACAGGGTTTTGGAGATACGCAGTATTTT. This gives the protein CASSLQGFGDTQYF.

V and J are TRBV11-2 and TRBJ2-7, with D possibly being TRBD1 (6 bases). The V gene lost 4 bases and the J gene lost 6 bases, with 10 bases spanning the gap. CDR3 size: 12 residues. The V gene's germline CDR1 is SGHAT and CDR2 FQNNGV. CDR3 sequence: CASSSDSPEQYF. The CDR3 DNA reads TGTGCCAGCAGCTCGGACAGCCCCGAGCAGTACTTC.

V usage is TRBV25-1 and J usage is TRBJ1-1; possible D gene TRBD1, 6 bases. The CDR3 is 15 amino acids. Per the germline V gene, CDR1 is MGHDK and CDR2 is SYGVNS. The V gene lost 3 bases and the J gene lost 7 bases, with 18 bases spanning the gap. The CDR3 nucleotides read TGTGCCAGCAGTGATCTCACGGGGGGGGCGAATGAAGCTTTCTTT. The encoded protein is CASSDLTGGANEAFF. Drawing the rest from reference TRBV25-1 and TRBJ1-1, the complete variable domain is EADIYQTPRYLVIGTGKKITLECSQTMGHDKMYWYQQDPGMELHLIHYSYGVNSTEKGDLSSESTVSRIRTEHFPLTLESARPSHTSQYLCASSDLTGGANEAFFGQGTRLTVV.

J is TRBJ2-3 and V is TRBV19; the D is unclear. The CDR3 is made up of 15 amino acids. V lost 6 bases, J lost 2 bases, and 15 bases lay in between. Germline loops: CDR1 LNHDA, CDR2 SQIVND (reference sequence). The CDR3: CASRDLGTSTDTQYF. CDR3 coding DNA: TGTGCCAGTAGGGATCTAGGCACCTCCACAGATACGCAGTATTTT. The full variable domain, in which reference TRBV19 and TRBJ2-3 provide the parts outside the CDR3, is DGGITQSPKYLFRKEGQNVTLSCEQNLNHDAMYWYRQDPGQGLRLIYYSQIVNDFQKGDIAEGYSVSREKKESFPLTVTSAQKNPTAFYLCASRDLGTSTDTQYFGPGTRLTVL.

This sequence joins TRBV6-5 and TRBJ2-7; tentative D call: TRBD2 (5 bases). Germline V gene lookup returns CDR1 MNHEY and CDR2 SVGAGI. Trimming took off 5 bases at V and 3 bases at J, with 5 bases between the two ends. The CDR3 is 11 residues long. The CDR3 here is CASSRGYEQYF. CDR3 DNA: TGTGCCAGCAGTCGGGGCTACGAGCAGTACTTC.

The chain couples TRBV29-1 to TRBJ1-1, with D unclear. Germline V gives CDR1 SQVTM, CDR2 ANQGSEA. The CDR3 runs 13 residues. Trimming removed 1 base at V and 3 bases at J, with 9 bases between. In nucleotides, the CDR3 is TGCAGCGTTGAAGGTCGGGTCTACACTGAAGCTTTCTTT. It is translated as CSVEGRVYTEAFF.

The chain carries TRBV20-1 and TRBJ2-7; D is undetermined. The CDR3 sequence is 9 residues long. Between the trimmed V and J ends, which lost 6 bases and 4 bases, there was a span of 4 bases. Germline V gene lookup returns CDR1 DFQATT and CDR2 SNEGSKA (reference sequence). The DNA for the CDR3 is TGCAGTGCCGGGTACGAGCAGTACTTC. This translates into CSAGYEQYF.

This chain joins TRBV10-3 and TRBJ2-4; D gene ambiguous. Germline V CDR1 and CDR2: ENHRY, SYGVKD. The CDR3 runs 16 residues. Trimming stripped 3 bases from V and 3 bases from J, with 15 bases between. The CDR3: CAISESGRTLKNIQYF. The CDR3 region has the DNA TGTGCCATCAGTGAAAGTGGGCGCACCCTCAAAAACATTCAGTACTTC.

The V call is TRBV5-4, the J call TRBJ2-5; possible D gene TRBD1, 5 bases. Trimming pared 2 bases from V and 0 bases from J, leaving 8 bases between. The CDR3 is made up of 14 amino acids. Germline values: CDR1 SGHNT, CDR2 YYREEE (reference sequence). The DNA for the CDR3 is TGTGCCAGCAGCTTTCGACAGAACCAAGAGACCCAGTACTTC. This translates into CASSFRQNQETQYF. Drawing the rest from reference TRBV5-4 and TRBJ2-5, the complete variable domain is ETGVTQSPTHLIKTRGQQVTLRCSSQSGHNTVSWYQQALGQGPQFIFQYYREEENGRGNFPPRFSGLQFPNYSSELNVNALELDDSALYLCASSFRQNQETQYFGPGTRLLVL.

The rearrangement links TRBV25-1 to TRBJ1-1; D gene ambiguous. This CDR3 has 13 amino acids. Germline assignment: CDR1 MGHDK and CDR2 SYGVNS. Trimming took off 3 bases at V and 0 bases at J, with 5 bases between the two ends. The CDR3 coding sequence is TGTGCCAGCAGTGAGCGGGTGAACACTGAAGCTTTCTTT. Residues: CASSERVNTEAFF.

This sequence joins TRBV7-9 and TRBJ2-1, with TRBD1 as a possible D gene (5 bases). V dropped 5 bases and J dropped 9 bases, with 11 bases sitting between them. The length of the CDR3 is 12 residues. CDR1 SEHNR and CDR2 FQNEAQ come from the germline V gene (reference sequence). The CDR3 spells CASSDRTGEQFF. The CDR3 DNA reads as TGTGCCAGCAGCGACAGAACCGGTGAGCAGTTCTTC.

The chain recombines TRBV3-1 (or the pseudogene TRBV3-2) with TRBJ1-2; TRBD1 might be the D (5 bases). CDR3 size: 14 residues. CDR1 and CDR2 from the germline V gene are LGHDT and YNNKEL (reference sequence). The germline V and J ends were trimmed by 0 bases and 8 bases, with 13 bases remaining between them. CDR3 sequence: CASSQDPGLEGYTF. CDR3 coding DNA: TGTGCCAGCAGCCAAGATCCAGGGCTGGAAGGCTACACCTTC.

The V call is TRBV11-1, the J call TRBJ2-2; D is possibly TRBD1 (5 bases). The CDR3 runs to 15 residues. V was pared by 5 bases and J by 3 bases, with 13 bases between. Looked up from germline, CDR1 is SGHAT and CDR2 is FQDESV (reference sequence). CDR3 in amino acids: CASSARDYDTGELFF. The CDR3, as DNA: TGTGCCAGCAGCGCCAGGGATTACGACACCGGGGAGCTGTTTTTT.

A few counts support this clone. The sample has other DNA sequences that encode this CDR3 too. This chain joins TRBV18 and TRBJ1-1, with D uncertain. Germline lookup yields CDR1 KGHSH and CDR2 LQKENI. This CDR3 contains 13 residues. Trimming shortened V by 2 bases and J by 0 bases, and 4 bases separated the two germline ends. The CDR3 DNA reads as TGTGCCAGCTCACCAACAGTGAACACTGAAGCTTTCTTT. Its translation is CASSPTVNTEAFF.